The entry below gives a single T cell receptor beta chain sequence along with its context. This sample was taken from a study of blood T cell repertoires in COVID-19. In the study overall: From the United States, Italy and Spain came samples of acute and convalescent COVID-19. T cells, B-cell-depleted T cells, or PBMCs supplied cDNA or gDNA.

Here immunoSEQ multiplex PCR was the method, and the copy in TCRdb shows in-frame clones only, minus some. The sample yields over 100,000 clones, roughly 83% seen once. The germline CDR1 and CDR2 sequences are MDHEN and SYDVKM. V lost 2 bases, J lost 1 base, and 5 bases lay in between. This CDR3 comprises 13 residues. The rearrangement links TRBV28 to TRBJ1-1; D not resolved. This TCR derives from a woman aged 55-75 years with acute or convalescent COVID-19. The specimen sequenced was peripheral blood. The DNA for the CDR3 is TGTGCCAGCAGTTTAATTCAGAACACTGAAGCTTTCTTT. Amino acid sequence: CASSLIQNTEAFF.